A single T cell receptor (beta chain) is shown here with its context. Its antigen is as yet unknown. The CDR3 runs to 13 residues. Germline V gene data show CDR1 as DFQATT and CDR2 as SNEGSKA (reference sequence). UMIs with a 6-nucleotide sample barcode were added by template switching. TCRdb re-called the 5' RACE reads; every CDR3 protein appears as one record, without DNA. Its table records 330,000 or so distinct CDR3 sequences. The sample comes from a study of monozygotic twins with inflammatory bowel disease. Study-level findings and limits: TCRbeta inverse Simpson diversity was decreased in IBD patients versus healthy co-twins. Other individuals had fewer clonotypes in common with IBD patients than with healthy twins, especially with disease activity.

The chain carries TRBV20-1 and TRBJ2-7; without DNA, the TCRdb call of TRBD2 cannot be checked. Sequenced input: blood. The receptor was isolated from a human donor with ulcerative colitis or Crohn's disease, or a healthy co-twin of an affected twin (not recorded which). CDR3 loop: CSAPGTKAYEQYF.